A single sample gave rise to the 18 T cell receptor beta chains below, sequenced in a study of CD8 T cells in ankylosing spondylitis. General observations from the study: Characteristic, it appeared, of ankylosing spondylitis blood was a TCR beta motif of several highly homologous variants.

Their target antigens are unknown. In TCRdb, the 5' RACE reads were re-called with MiXCR into one record per CDR3 protein. The sample yields approximately 520,000 distinct CDR3 sequences, approximately 5.3% seen once. What was sequenced was blood, either unsorted or a sorted T cell fraction (not recorded which). The receptors here all came from a male donor with ankylosing spondylitis.

The sample holds a few counts of this clonotype. The chain joins TRBV24-1 to TRBJ2-5; D possibly matches TRBD1 or TRBD2 (5 bases each). The V gene's germline CDR1 is KGHDR and CDR2 SFDVKD. This CDR3 region has 18 residues. V lost 4 bases, J lost 0 bases, and 20 bases lay in between. CDR3 sequence: CATSDPPGTGLNQETQYF. CDR3 DNA sequence: TGTGCCACCAGTGACCCCCCCGGGACCGGACTTAACCAAGAGACCCAGTACTTC.

This clonotype was seen at least ten times. The chain combines TRBV18 with TRBJ1-1; D is unresolved. CDR3 length: 14 residues. Germline V lookup: CDR1 KGHSH, CDR2 LQKENI. Trimming left V 6 bases short and J 7 bases short, with 18 bases between. The DNA of the CDR3 is TGTGCCAGCTCTCCTTCGGCAGGAATGAATGAAGCTTTCTTT. This sequence encodes CASSPSAGMNEAFF.

This clonotype showed up many times. The chain couples TRBV5-4 to TRBJ2-6; possible D gene TRBD1, 5 bases. This CDR3 has 16 amino acids. The V and J ends lost 3 bases and 0 bases respectively, with 10 bases between them. Germline CDR1 reads SGHNT; CDR2 reads YYREEE (reference sequence). The DNA for the CDR3 is TGTGCCAGCAGCTCACTTCAGGGCTCTGGGGCCAACGTCCTGACTTTC. Protein product: CASSSLQGSGANVLTF.

This clonotype was detected ten times or more. J is TRBJ1-1 and V is TRBV20-1, with 7 bases identical to TRBD1. This CDR3 is 13 amino acids long. With 3 bases clipped from V and 6 bases from J, the junction kept 7 bases outside the gene matches. From germline, CDR1 is DFQATT and CDR2 SNEGSKA (reference sequence). CDR3 nucleotides: TGCAGTGCTAGGGGGGACAGTCTCTCTGAAGCTTTCTTT. Residues: CSARGDSLSEAFF.

This clonotype was seen repeatedly, ten times or more. This sequence joins TRBV20-1 and TRBJ2-1; 11 positions agree with TRBD2. CDR3 length equals 15 residues. With 2 bases clipped from V and 6 bases from J, the junction kept 6 bases outside the gene matches. Germline V gene sequence: CDR1 DFQATT, CDR2 SNEGSKA (reference sequence). CDR3 sequence: CSARSASGGPNEQFF. DNA for the CDR3: TGCAGTGCTAGAAGCGCTAGCGGGGGGCCCAATGAGCAGTTCTTC.

This clonotype has ten or more counts. This sequence joins TRBV7-6 and TRBJ2-5, with TRBD2 matching over 7 bases. Germline V gene data show CDR1 as SGHVS and CDR2 as FNYEAQ. J was trimmed by 5 bases and V by 5 bases; bases with no gene match: 5. CDR3 size: 13 residues. The DNA of the CDR3 is TGTGCCAGCAGCGGAAGGGGAGGGGAGACCCAGTACTTC. Translation: CASSGRGGETQYF.

Many counts were recorded for this clonotype. The V gene is TRBV5-1, the J gene TRBJ1-5, with D unresolved. The V and J ends lost 1 base and 4 bases respectively, with 9 bases between them. Germline V CDR1 and CDR2: SGHRS, YFSETQ. The CDR3 is 14 residues long. CDR3 region: CASSLNSDNQPQHF. CDR3 nucleotide sequence: TGCGCCAGCAGCTTGAACAGCGATAATCAGCCCCAGCATTTT.

This clonotype has a count of ten or more. This chain connects TRBV29-1 to TRBJ2-3; the match to TRBD2 covers 8 bases. Germline V lookup: CDR1 SQVTM, CDR2 ANQGSEA. V was pared by 1 base and J by 3 bases, with 6 bases of the junction left unmatched. The CDR3 covers 15 residues. CDR3 protein: CSVEVAGGWTDTQYF. In DNA, the CDR3 is TGCAGCGTTGAAGTTGCGGGGGGTTGGACAGATACGCAGTATTTT.

The chain couples TRBV20-1 to TRBJ2-7, with a tentative D call TRBD1 (6 bases). V was cut by 1 base and J by 2 bases, with 9 bases left in between. CDR3 length: 13 amino acids. Looked up from germline, CDR1 is DFQATT and CDR2 is SNEGSKA (reference sequence). The CDR3 protein is CSARGGHPYEQYF. The DNA of the CDR3 is TGCAGTGCTAGAGGGGGACACCCCTACGAGCAGTACTTC.

The chain has TRBV9 and TRBJ1-6, with 7 positions matching TRBD1. Germline lookup yields CDR1 SGDLS and CDR2 YYNGEE. This CDR3 has 16 residues. Trimming at V came to 4 bases and at J to 6 bases, leaving 10 bases not matched to a gene. CDR3 region: CASSPRLGTVNSPLHF. In nucleotides, the CDR3 is TGTGCCAGCAGCCCACGTCTCGGGACAGTTAATTCACCCCTCCACTTT. Full variable domain (rest looked up from reference TRBV9 and TRBJ1-6): DSGVTQTPKHLITATGQRVTLRCSPRSGDLSVYWYQQSLDQGLQFLIQYYNGEERAKGNILERFSAQQFPDLHSELNLSSLELGDSALYFCASSPRLGTVNSPLHFGNGTRLTVT.

This clonotype was seen at least ten times. The rearrangement uses TRBV20-1 and TRBJ1-5, with D unclear. Germline V gene sequence: CDR1 DFQATT, CDR2 SNEGSKA (reference sequence). The CDR3 has 13 residues. V lost 2 bases and J 2 bases, leaving 7 bases between the germline ends. The CDR3 is CSARSGGNQPQHF. CDR3 nucleotides: TGCAGTGCTAGATCCGGTGGCAATCAGCCCCAGCATTTT.

At least ten counts were recorded for this clonotype. This chain connects TRBV9 to TRBJ1-3; no clear D gene. The CDR3 runs to 13 residues. Germline V gene sequence: CDR1 SGDLS, CDR2 YYNGEE. The V end lost 6 bases, the J end lost 4 bases, and 11 bases lay between the germline ends. The CDR3 DNA reads TGTGCCAGCAATCAGATACCAGGAAACACCATATATTTT. Translation: CASNQIPGNTIYF.

This clonotype has at least ten counts. The chain couples TRBV7-8 to TRBJ2-1; D gene uncertain. Germline V gene sequence: CDR1 SGHVS, CDR2 FQNEAQ. CDR3 length: 14 amino acids. Trimming removed 1 base at V and 4 bases at J, with 8 bases between. The CDR3 here is CASSLERLYNEQFF. The CDR3 coding sequence is TGTGCCAGCAGCTTAGAAAGGCTTTACAATGAGCAGTTCTTC.

This clonotype was seen repeatedly, ten times or more. The chain links TRBV11-2 to TRBJ2-2; unclear D gene. V lost 4 bases, J lost 3 bases, and 9 bases lay in between. The germline gives CDR1 SGHAT, CDR2 FQNNGV. The CDR3 spans 14 residues. The CDR3 loop reads CASSWARDTGELFF. The CDR3, as DNA: TGTGCCAGCAGCTGGGCCCGGGACACCGGGGAGCTGTTTTTT.

This clonotype has ten or more counts. The chain joins TRBV6-5 to TRBJ2-2; D possibly corresponds to TRBD1 (6 bases). Trimming cost V 0 bases and J 6 bases, with 11 bases left between them. CDR1 and CDR2 from the germline V gene are MNHEY and SVGAGI. This CDR3 spans 15 amino acids. DNA of the CDR3: TGTGCCAGCAGTTACTCGTGGGGGCGGTCCGGGGAGCTGTTTTTT. It is translated as CASSYSWGRSGELFF.

This clonotype was counted between two and nine times. The chain recombines TRBV11-2 with TRBJ2-1; possible D gene TRBD2, 6 bases. The CDR3 is 15 amino acids. Germline V lookup: CDR1 SGHAT, CDR2 FQNNGV. Trimming took 5 bases from V and 9 from J, leaving 20 bases between them. Here the CDR3 reads CASSKEVRGSGEQFF. The CDR3 bases are TGTGCCAGCAGCAAAGAGGTGCGGGGCTCGGGTGAGCAGTTCTTC.

This clonotype was seen many times. The chain has TRBV6-1 and TRBJ1-6; 12 bases agree with TRBD1. The J segment lost 6 bases and the V segment lost 5 bases, leaving 8 bases of the junction unmatched. This CDR3 is built from 17 residues. The germline V gene encodes CDR1 MNHNS and CDR2 SASEGT. The CDR3 protein is CASSRQPGQGANSPLHF. The CDR3 DNA follows: TGTGCCAGCAGTCGACAACCGGGACAGGGGGCTAATTCACCCCTCCACTTT.

This clonotype has a count of ten or more. This sequence joins TRBV5-1 and TRBJ2-5; a possible D gene is TRBD2 (6 bases). Germline lookup yields CDR1 SGHRS and CDR2 YFSETQ. This CDR3 has 14 residues. V was cut by 2 bases and J by 1 base, with 9 bases left in between. DNA of the CDR3: TGCGCCAGCAGCTTCGGGAGCGTCCAAGAGACCCAGTACTTC. Residues: CASSFGSVQETQYF.